This T cell receptor beta chain came from a study of regulatory T cells in long-lasting Graves disease. Relying on iRepertoire HTBI primers and Arm-PCR of CDR3 regions, the team built TCR beta libraries. TCRdb called the multiplex PCR reads again in MiXCR, with one record for every CDR3 protein. The table records 250,000 to 300,000 distinct CDR3 sequences, 15% to 20% of them present only once. This clonotype showed up many times. Time point meaning: newly diagnosed GD, antithyroid drugs for less than 3 months. PBMC-derived RNA was used for the TCR library. CDR3 length: 13 amino acids. The V and J ends lost 2 bases and 4 bases respectively, with 7 bases between them. Germline V gene sequence: CDR1 SGHRS, CDR2 YFSETQ. This same sample was also taken into another study, of T cells in Graves' hyperthyroidism and ophthalmopathy.

The material sequenced was peripheral blood mononuclear cells (PBMCs), taken at new diagnosis, from a patient treated with antithyroid drugs. This clonotype was sampled from a woman aged 25-40 years with Graves disease. V usage is TRBV5-1 and J usage is TRBJ1-5; D possibly corresponds to TRBD1 (6 bases). In DNA form, the CDR3 reads TGCGCCAGCAGCTTAAGGGGGAATCAGCCCCAGCATTTT. Its translation is CASSLRGNQPQHF.